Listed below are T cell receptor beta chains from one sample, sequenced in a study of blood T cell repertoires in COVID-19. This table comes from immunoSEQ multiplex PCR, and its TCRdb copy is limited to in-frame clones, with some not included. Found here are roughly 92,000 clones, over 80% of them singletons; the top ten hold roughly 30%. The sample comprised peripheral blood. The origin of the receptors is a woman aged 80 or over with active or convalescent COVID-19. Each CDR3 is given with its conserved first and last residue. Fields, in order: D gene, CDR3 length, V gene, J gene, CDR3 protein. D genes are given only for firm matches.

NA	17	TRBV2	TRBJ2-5	CASSATSGLGGSETQYF
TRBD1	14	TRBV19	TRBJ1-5	CASTPGQGHQPQHF
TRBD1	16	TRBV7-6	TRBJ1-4	CASSSGQGAGSEKLFF
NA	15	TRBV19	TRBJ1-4	CASSTQDGPWEKLFF
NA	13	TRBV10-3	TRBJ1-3	CATTGSAGNTIYF
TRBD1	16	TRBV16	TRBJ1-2	CASTAGSQGSNYGYTF
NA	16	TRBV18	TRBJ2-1	CASSQVRGRRANEQFF
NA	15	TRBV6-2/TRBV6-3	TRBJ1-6	CASSGTSVLNSPLHF
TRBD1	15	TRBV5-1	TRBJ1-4	CASSLIQGAGEKLFF
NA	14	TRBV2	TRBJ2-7	CASTRTVTPGEQYF
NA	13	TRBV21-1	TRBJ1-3	CARPGSSGNTIYF
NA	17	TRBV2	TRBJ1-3	CASSRYDPGQFGNTIYF
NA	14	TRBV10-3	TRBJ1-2	CAISEPTGNYGYTF
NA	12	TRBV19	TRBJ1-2	CASSLQTSGYTF
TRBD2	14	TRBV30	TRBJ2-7	CAWSPFTSGGEQYF
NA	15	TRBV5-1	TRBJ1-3	CASSTSGTPGNTIYF
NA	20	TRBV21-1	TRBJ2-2	CASSTSPCPMDKGYTGELFF
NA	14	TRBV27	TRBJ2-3	CASSWSVGTDTQYF
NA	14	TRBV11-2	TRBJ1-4	CASSLGGRWEKLFF
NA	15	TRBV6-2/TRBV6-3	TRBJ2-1	CASSRSLASYNEQFF
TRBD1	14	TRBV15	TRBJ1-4	CATSRDRANEKLFF
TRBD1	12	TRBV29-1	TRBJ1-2	CSGLTGGPNYTF
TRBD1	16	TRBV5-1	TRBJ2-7	CASSLAAGTGADEQYF
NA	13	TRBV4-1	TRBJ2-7	CASSQGRAYEQYF
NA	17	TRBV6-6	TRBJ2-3	CASSLGVYSDSTDTQYF
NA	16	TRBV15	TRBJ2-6	CATSRGRGGGANVLTF
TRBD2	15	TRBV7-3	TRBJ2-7	CASSFSGGAFVEQYF
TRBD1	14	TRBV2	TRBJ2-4	CASQGDRGYNIQYF
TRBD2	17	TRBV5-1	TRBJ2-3	CASRNLLTSGGANTQYF
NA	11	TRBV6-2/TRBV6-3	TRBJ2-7	CASSSKYEQYF
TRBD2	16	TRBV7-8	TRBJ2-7	CASIPSRTSGPYEQYF
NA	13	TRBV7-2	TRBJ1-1	CASSLITTFEAFF
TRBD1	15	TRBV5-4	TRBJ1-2	CASSHSRGLNYGYTF
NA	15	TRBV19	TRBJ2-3	CASSIDLAGTDTQYF
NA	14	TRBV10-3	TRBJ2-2	CAISKPTNTGELFF
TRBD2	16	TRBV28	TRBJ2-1	CASSFPGVAGGNEQFF
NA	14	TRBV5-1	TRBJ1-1	CASSLVPGVPEAFF
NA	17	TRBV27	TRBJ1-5	CASSYHGHPVIPQPQHF
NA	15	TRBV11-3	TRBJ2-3	CASSLEGGGRDTQYF
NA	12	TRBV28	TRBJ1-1	CASSPLNTEAFF
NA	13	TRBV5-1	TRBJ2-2	CASSSGLAGELFF
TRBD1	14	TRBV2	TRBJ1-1	CASRAGQMNTEAFF
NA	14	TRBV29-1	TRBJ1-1	CSVDAVTQNTEAFF
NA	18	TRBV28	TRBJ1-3	CASSLSVWAQSSGNTIYF
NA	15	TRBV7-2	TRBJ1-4	CASSSLFGGGEKLFF
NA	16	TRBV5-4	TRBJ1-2	CASRIGGGGTNYGYTF
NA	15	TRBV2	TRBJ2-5	CASSPHRTLQETQYF
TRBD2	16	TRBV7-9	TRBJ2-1	CASSLWTSGIEYEQFF
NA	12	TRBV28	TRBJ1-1	CASSRGGLEAFF
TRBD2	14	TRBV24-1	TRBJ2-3	CATSEGGRADTQYF
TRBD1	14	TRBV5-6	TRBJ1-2	CASSLPTGVRGYTF
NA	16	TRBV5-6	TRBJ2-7	CASRSGIRDSVYEQYF
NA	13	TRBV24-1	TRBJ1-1	CATESNMNTEAFF
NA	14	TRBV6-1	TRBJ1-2	CASSEATRVSGYTF